The clone carrying this T cell receptor beta chain was detected a few times. Its antigen is not identified. This sample stems from a study of blood T cells in healthy people across ages. A second PCR, run for roughly 7 to 11 cycles, used a sample-barcoded 5' primer plus a J-beta primer mix. TCRdb called the 5' RACE reads again in MiXCR, with one record for every CDR3 protein. The table has 650,000 to 700,000 distinct CDR3 sequences, 45% to 60% seen once. Broader study findings: While age rose, TCR beta diversity per million T cells dropped in a roughly linear way. For the donors, CMV status was unknown and possibly confounded expanded clonotype changes.

Germline V gene sequence: CDR1 MNHNS, CDR2 SASEGT. This CDR3 contains 12 residues. J lost 7 bases, V lost 4 bases, and 0 bases had no gene match. The chain joins TRBV6-1 to TRBJ1-5, with 8 positions matching TRBD1. Sequencing was carried out using blood. The clonotype comes from a woman older than 75 in good health. CDR3 bases: TGTGCCAGCAGTGGACAGGGGCAGCCCCAGCATTTT. This encodes CASSGQGQPQHF.